This is a list of T cell receptor beta chains from one sample in a study of glioma-infiltrating T cells after dendritic cell vaccination. Generated by immunoSEQ multiplex PCR, the TCRdb table keeps only in-frame clones and is missing some. The sample lists almost 90,000 clones, 75% to 90% occurring once. The sequences come from blood, collected after dendritic cell vaccination. Every receptor here comes from a human donor with glioblastoma. The CDR3 runs from the conserved cysteine through the conserved F or W. Each record gives: CDR3 length, V gene, clone size, CDR3 protein. Expanded clones are given a class, and other clones once, few, many or no size at all.

>14|TRBV5-6|few
CASSLLQRNTEAFF
>15|TRBV11-2|NA
CASSPDRTSFYGYTF
>15|TRBV19|NA
CASKLVGQSSYGYTF
>14|TRBV4-3|NA
CASSQDSSTDTQYF
>17|TRBV2|NA
CASSGKRGAENQETQYF
>13|TRBV7-8|NA
CASTGTGVQPQHF
>15|TRBV2|NA
CASRRDRIAKNIQYF
>12|TRBV29-1|NA
CSAEGQNTEAFF
>17|TRBV6-1|NA
CASSEYWGEHENTEAFF
>14|TRBV6-1|NA
CASSEGSPTDTQYF
>15|TRBV10-3|NA
CAITSGGRDYNEQFF
>13|TRBV28|NA
CALYGVQGEGYTF
>13|TRBV7-2|NA
CASSRDRDYGYTF
>13|TRBV15|NA
CATSVSGSYGYTF
>14|TRBV5-6|once
CASSVGQGAYEQYF
>15|TRBV5-6|once
CASRFGLAGAETQYF
>16|TRBV13|NA
CASSQGADLNKRPQYF
>14|TRBV2|NA
CASSRDRSLEKLFF
>17|TRBV7-9|NA
CASSLGRVDRYYNEQFF
>13|TRBV12-5|NA
CASGLVLQAGYTF
>13|TRBV19|NA
CASSIGQLNTQYF
>17|TRBV10-1|NA
CASSESSCRTGEDEQYF
>16|TRBV7-3|NA
CASSLRGGNPGNTIYF
>13|TRBV2|NA
CASTETDSYEQYF
>15|TRBV5-4|NA
CASSLGLGTVVPLHF
>15|TRBV27|NA
CASSLGGSAYNEQFF
>14|TRBV6-5|NA
CASSTGTGNSPLHF
>13|TRBV5-1|once
CASSLARMDEQYF
>13|TRBV27|NA
CASRGQGSHEQYF
>15|TRBV6-1|NA
CASSEFVTGNTEAFF
>14|TRBV6-1|NA
CASSDQGLNEKLFF
>11|TRBV25-1|NA
CASSGNGGYTF
>16|TRBV4-3|NA
CASSQSPEGSSYGYTF
>13|TRBV27|NA
CASLQDPHTEAFF
>16|TRBV10-3|NA
CAISTTSGGGTDTQYF
>14|TRBV6-1|NA
CASSEWGGSGGYTF
>14|TRBV7-9|NA
CASSSVDSNYEQYF
>13|TRBV4-1|few
CASSQDTGDEQYF
>17|TRBV9|NA
CASSVTSSGASTDTQYF
>15|TRBV21-1|NA
CASSKTGTSYNEQFF
>15|TRBV5-1|few
CASSFPGQTTDTQYF
>14|TRBV6-6|NA
CASRTSGADYGYTF
>14|TRBV9|NA
CASNQRGDSYEQYF
>14|TRBV6-5|once
CASSYGAAAYEQYF
>15|TRBV6-5|NA
CASSPSIFENTEAFF
>14|TRBV11-2|NA
CASSLVQGWETQYF
>14|TRBV7-3|NA
CASSLLQVGSPLHF
>14|TRBV7-3|NA
CASRLAGPTGELFF
>14|TRBV7-2|NA
CASSLGLGGYEQFF
>14|TRBV5-1|NA
CASSQRQTQETQYF
>14|TRBV6-1|NA
CASKSGSGGQPQHF
>17|TRBV5-8|NA
CASSQVEGRNSGNTIYF
>18|TRBV6-1|NA
CASSEFGWGDRGYNEQFF
>13|TRBV27|NA
CASSTSQGSPLHF
>15|TRBV6-6|NA
CASSPTIAGPYEQYF